This TCR beta chain was captured by sequencing in a study of graft-versus-host responses after intestinal transplantation. Turning to the study itself: All recipients were transplanted with multivisceral, liver-intestinal, or isolated intestinal grafts. The study, taken as a whole, reports: Early after transplant, HvG clones declined as circulating GvH clones peaked.

CDR1 is SGHRS, CDR2 YFSETQ, per germline. The length of the CDR3 is 15 residues. The junction had 12 bases not matched to a gene; V was cut back by 4 bases and J by 10 bases. Profiled with immunoSEQ multiplex PCR; TCRdb holds only in-frame clones, not every one. The sample carries some 95,000 clones, about 91% recorded once. Comment on this clone: Its antigen is as yet unknown.

Sequenced material: unstimulated CD8+ T cells sorted from spleen or lymph node cells, taken before intestinal transplant. The receptor was isolated from a human donor who received an intestinal transplant. The J gene is TRBJ2-1, the V gene TRBV5-1, with 9 bases that match TRBD2. The CDR3 reads CASSPRRGGIDEQFF. The CDR3 DNA reads TGCGCCAGCAGCCCTCGGCGGGGGGGCATCGACGAGCAGTTCTTC.